The rows below give T cell receptor beta chains drawn from one sample of a study of shared clonotypes between healthy human individuals. Measured with immunoSEQ multiplex PCR; TCRdb has only the in-frame clones, and not every one. The sample consists of roughly 2 million clones, roughly 94% of them appearing once. The sample taken for sequencing was naive CD4+ T cells sorted from blood. All receptors come from a man aged 18 to 29 in good health. CDR3s include the opening cysteine and the closing phenylalanine or tryptophan. The order of the fields is V gene, clone size, D gene, J gene, CDR3 DNA, CDR3 protein. D genes are given only for firm matches. Clone size is not always given. Where it is, it says once, few, many or a class for expanded clones.

V gene: TRBV11-3
clone size: -
D gene: -
J gene: TRBJ2-1
CDR3 DNA: TGTGCCAGCAGCTTAGATCCTGACCATGAGCAGTTCTTC
CDR3 protein: CASSLDPDHEQFF

V gene: TRBV28
clone size: -
D gene: -
J gene: TRBJ2-3
CDR3 DNA: TGTGCCAGCAGTTCTGGCTTTAAGGTGACCCTCACAGATACGCAGTATTTT
CDR3 protein: CASSSGFKVTLTDTQYF

V gene: TRBV15
clone size: -
D gene: TRBD1
J gene: TRBJ1-1
CDR3 DNA: TGTGCCACCAGCAGACCGGGACAGGGGAGGGACACTGAAGCTTTCTTT
CDR3 protein: CATSRPGQGRDTEAFF

V gene: TRBV7-3
clone size: -
D gene: TRBD1
J gene: TRBJ1-6
CDR3 DNA: TGTGCCAGCAGCCGACAGGGGATGGGCACACCCCTCCACTTT
CDR3 protein: CASSRQGMGTPLHF

V gene: TRBV10-3
clone size: -
D gene: TRBD2
J gene: TRBJ2-5
CDR3 DNA: TGTGCCATCAGAGACGCGGGGGGGTTACAAGAGACCCAGTACTTC
CDR3 protein: CAIRDAGGLQETQYF

V gene: TRBV10-3
clone size: -
D gene: -
J gene: TRBJ2-7
CDR3 DNA: TGTGCCATCAGTGAGAGCAGATCCTCCTACGAGCAGTACTTC
CDR3 protein: CAISESRSSYEQYF

V gene: TRBV19
clone size: once
D gene: TRBD2
J gene: TRBJ2-2
CDR3 DNA: TGTGCCAGTAGTCCCACCGGGACTAGCGTTATCGGGGAGCTGTTTTTT
CDR3 protein: CASSPTGTSVIGELFF

V gene: TRBV27
clone size: once
D gene: -
J gene: TRBJ2-1
CDR3 DNA: TGTGCCAGCAGTTCCTCCCGGGAAAGGGATGAGCAGTTCTTC
CDR3 protein: CASSSSRERDEQFF

V gene: TRBV5-1
clone size: -
D gene: -
J gene: TRBJ2-7
CDR3 DNA: TGCGCCAGCAGCTATAGGACAGTAGGGGAGCAGTACTTC
CDR3 protein: CASSYRTVGEQYF

V gene: TRBV7-8
clone size: -
D gene: -
J gene: TRBJ1-2
CDR3 DNA: TGTGCCAGCAGGGCCAATGACTATGGCTACACCTTC
CDR3 protein: CASRANDYGYTF

V gene: TRBV7-6
clone size: -
D gene: -
J gene: TRBJ1-4
CDR3 DNA: TGTGCCAGCAGCTTAGGAGCGAACGAAAAACTGTTTTTT
CDR3 protein: CASSLGANEKLFF

V gene: TRBV6-1
clone size: -
D gene: TRBD1
J gene: TRBJ2-7
CDR3 DNA: TGTGCCGGCAGACAGGGGGAGCACGAGCAGTACTTC
CDR3 protein: CAGRQGEHEQYF

V gene: TRBV18
clone size: -
D gene: TRBD1
J gene: TRBJ1-6
CDR3 DNA: TGTGCCAGCTCACCACCGACAGGGTTGTCACCCCTCCACTTT
CDR3 protein: CASSPPTGLSPLHF

V gene: TRBV28
clone size: -
D gene: TRBD2
J gene: TRBJ2-2
CDR3 DNA: TGTGCCAGCAGGACTAGCGGAGTTCGCACCGGGGAGCTGTTTTTT
CDR3 protein: CASRTSGVRTGELFF

V gene: TRBV10-3
clone size: -
D gene: TRBD1
J gene: TRBJ2-7
CDR3 DNA: TGTGCCATCAGTGCGGTCAGGGGGTTAATAGCAAGCGAGCAGTACTTC
CDR3 protein: CAISAVRGLIASEQYF

V gene: TRBV27
clone size: -
D gene: TRBD2
J gene: TRBJ2-1
CDR3 DNA: TGTGCCAGCAGTCCTTGGGCTAGCGGTAACAATGAGCAGTTCTTC
CDR3 protein: CASSPWASGNNEQFF

V gene: TRBV7-2
clone size: -
D gene: -
J gene: TRBJ1-1
CDR3 DNA: TGTGCCAGCAGCTTAGCGGGGGGAGGATGGAACACTGAAGCTTTCTTT
CDR3 protein: CASSLAGGGWNTEAFF

V gene: TRBV2
clone size: -
D gene: -
J gene: TRBJ1-6
CDR3 DNA: TGTGCCAGCAGTTCTCCCCGGGACACGAGCTCCTATAATTCACCCCTCCACTTT
CDR3 protein: CASSSPRDTSSYNSPLHF

V gene: TRBV30
clone size: -
D gene: -
J gene: TRBJ2-3
CDR3 DNA: TGTGCCTGGATCATACTCGATACGCAGTATTTT
CDR3 protein: CAWIILDTQYF

V gene: TRBV6-1
clone size: -
D gene: -
J gene: TRBJ2-7
CDR3 DNA: TGTGCCAGCAGTAAAGACAGAGCCTACGAGCAGTACTTC
CDR3 protein: CASSKDRAYEQYF

V gene: TRBV7-2
clone size: once
D gene: -
J gene: TRBJ1-1
CDR3 DNA: TGTGCCAGCAGCCTGACAGTGATCACTGAAGCTTTCTTT
CDR3 protein: CASSLTVITEAFF

V gene: TRBV7-9
clone size: -
D gene: TRBD1
J gene: TRBJ1-5
CDR3 DNA: TGTGCCAGCAGCTTAGGGACAGGGGGCGCGGGTCAGCCCCAGCATTTT
CDR3 protein: CASSLGTGGAGQPQHF

V gene: TRBV9
clone size: -
D gene: TRBD1
J gene: TRBJ1-4
CDR3 DNA: TGTGCCAGCAGCATACAGGGGGCAGCTAATGAAAAACTGTTTTTT
CDR3 protein: CASSIQGAANEKLFF

V gene: TRBV4-3
clone size: -
D gene: -
J gene: TRBJ1-2
CDR3 DNA: TGCGCCAGCAGCCAAGATTTCCACGGGATGAGAGGCTACACCTTC
CDR3 protein: CASSQDFHGMRGYTF

V gene: TRBV18
clone size: once
D gene: TRBD1
J gene: TRBJ1-2
CDR3 DNA: TGTGCCAGCTCACCGGGACAGGAGAAGGTGAGAGGCTACACCTTC
CDR3 protein: CASSPGQEKVRGYTF

V gene: TRBV5-6
clone size: -
D gene: -
J gene: TRBJ2-5
CDR3 DNA: TGTGCCAGCAGCCGTAACAGGGTCCAAGAGACCCAGTACTTC
CDR3 protein: CASSRNRVQETQYF

V gene: TRBV18
clone size: -
D gene: TRBD2
J gene: TRBJ2-1
CDR3 DNA: TGTGCCAGCTCATCACTGGCGGGGGGGCAAATCAATGAGCAGTTCTTC
CDR3 protein: CASSSLAGGQINEQFF